The 30 T cell receptor beta chains below were found in one sample sequenced in a study of T cells in localized non-small cell lung cancer. This table comes from immunoSEQ multiplex PCR, and its TCRdb copy is limited to in-frame clones, with some not included. The repertoire holds tens of thousands of clones, 65% to 90% seen once, with roughly 8.5% in the top ten. The material sequenced was PBMCs, taken before any cancer treatment. These receptors all come from a man aged 40 to 75 with stage II lung adenocarcinoma.

The rearrangement joins TRBV21-1 to TRBJ1-5; the D call in the table, TRBD1, was not verified against the DNA. TRBV21-1 is shown as a pseudogene. This CDR3 is built from 18 residues. CDR3 in amino acids: CASSKEAKTGFSNQPQHF. The DNA of the CDR3 is TGTGCCAGCAGCAAAGAAGCTAAGACAGGGTTTAGCAATCAGCCCCAGCATTTT.

This clone was seen just once. V usage is TRBV19 and J usage is TRBJ1-5; D is perhaps TRBD1 (5 bases). The CDR3 consists of 14 residues. Germline CDR1 and CDR2: LNHDA and SQIVND (reference sequence). V lost 5 bases to trimming and J lost 0 bases, with 8 bases between them. The CDR3 loop is CASSWDGSNQPQHF. The CDR3 DNA is TGTGCCAGTAGTTGGGACGGTAGCAATCAGCCCCAGCATTTT.

This clone was observed a handful of times. V is TRBV5-1 and J is TRBJ2-3; 8 positions match TRBD2. This CDR3 comprises 15 residues. Trimming cost V 0 bases and J 4 bases; bases outside gene matches: 4. Germline CDR1 and CDR2: SGHRS and YFSETQ. In DNA, the CDR3 is TGCGCCAGCAGCTTGGGCGGGGGGCGCGCAGATACGCAGTATTTT. It specifies CASSLGGGRADTQYF.

This clone has just a few counts. This chain's CDR3 is CASSYSGWRDYEQYF. The CDR3, as DNA: TGTGCCAGCAGTTACTCCGGGTGGCGTGACTACGAGCAGTACTTC. The rearrangement joins TRBV6-6 to TRBJ2-7; D gene unclear. Trimming shortened V by 0 bases and J by 3 bases, and 12 bases separated the two germline ends. The CDR3 sequence is 15 residues long. Germline loops: CDR1 MNHNY, CDR2 SVGAGI (reference sequence).

The chain uses TRBV6-6 and TRBJ1-6; TRBD1 is a possible D gene (5 bases). The germline V and J ends were trimmed by 8 bases and 10 bases, with 12 bases remaining between them. The length of the CDR3 is 12 residues. Germline V gene lookup returns CDR1 MNHNY and CDR2 SVGAGI (reference sequence). CDR3 loop: CASAAGFSPLHF. The DNA for the CDR3 is TGTGCCAGCGCGGCAGGGTTCTCACCCCTCCACTTT.

This chain links TRBV6-6 with TRBJ2-3, with 7 bases fitting TRBD2. The V and J ends lost 6 bases and 1 base, in that order; junction bases with no gene match: 10. The CDR3 is 16 amino acids. The germline V gene encodes CDR1 MNHNY and CDR2 SVGAGI (reference sequence). Written as DNA, the CDR3 is TGTGCCAGCAGCGTCACTGTTCGGGGGGGCACAGATACGCAGTATTTT. Protein sequence: CASSVTVRGGTDTQYF.

This clone was picked up one time. The chain couples TRBV7-8 to TRBJ2-7; 7 bases match TRBD1. V lost 5 bases and J lost 2; bases outside the gene matches: 9. Germline values: CDR1 SGHVS, CDR2 FQNEAQ. The CDR3 length is 15 residues. CDR3 DNA sequence: TGTGCCAGCAGCGACGGACAGGTCCCTACCTACGAGCAGTACTTC. Translated: CASSDGQVPTYEQYF.

The rearrangement links TRBV9 to TRBJ2-7, with 9 bases fitting TRBD1. The CDR3 has 15 residues. The ends lost 0 bases at V and 5 bases at J; junction bases unmatched: 6. Germline lookup yields CDR1 SGDLS and CDR2 YYNGEE. DNA for the CDR3: TGTGCCAGCAGCGTAGGGGGGACAGGGTCACACGAGCAGTACTTC. Protein: CASSVGGTGSHEQYF.

The chain links TRBV6-1 to TRBJ2-1; no clear D. From germline, CDR1 is MNHNS and CDR2 SASEGT. The V gene lost 5 bases and the J gene lost 10 bases, with 15 bases spanning the gap. This CDR3 is built from 13 residues. The CDR3 DNA reads TGTGCCAGCAGTACCGGACCTATTGGGGAGCAGTTCTTC. This translates into CASSTGPIGEQFF.

This chain links TRBV6-1 with TRBJ2-7; perhaps D is TRBD1 or TRBD2 (5 bases each). The CDR3 contains 16 residues. Germline CDR1 and CDR2: MNHNS and SASEGT. V lost 4 bases and J 7 bases, leaving 23 bases between the germline ends. Here the CDR3 reads CASSAGRLASLGEQYF. In nucleotides, the CDR3 is TGTGCCAGCAGTGCGGGACGGCTAGCAAGTCTTGGAGAGCAGTACTTC.

The chain joins TRBV27 to TRBJ2-1, with D uncertain. Germline values: CDR1 MNHEY, CDR2 SMNVEV (reference sequence). The CDR3 length is 12 residues. The V end lost 5 bases, the J end lost 7 bases, and 9 bases lay between the germline ends. CDR3 amino acids: CASSPSVNEQFF. The CDR3 DNA follows: TGTGCCAGCAGTCCGAGCGTTAATGAGCAGTTCTTC.

In regard to this clone: A junction end diverges from the germline sequence, so it may reflect a read error. This same CDR3 is encoded by further DNA sequences in the sample. The gene calls are TRBV2 and TRBJ1-1; TRBD1 matches 9 bases. The CDR3 contains 16 residues. CDR1 SNHLY and CDR2 FYNNEI come from the germline V gene. CDR3 region: CASSELSGTGPTEAFF. CDR3 in DNA: TGTGCCAGCAGTGAACTAAGTGGGACAGGGCCCACTGAAGCCTTCTTT.

The V and J genes are TRBV18 and TRBJ2-3; D uncertain. This CDR3 is 12 amino acids long. Germline V gene lookup returns CDR1 KGHSH and CDR2 LQKENI. The V gene lost 3 bases and the J gene lost 2 bases, with 3 bases spanning the gap. CDR3 DNA: TGTGCCAGCTCACCGACCACAGATACGCAGTATTTT. Residues: CASSPTTDTQYF.

The V and J genes are TRBV4-2 and TRBJ2-6; tentatively, D is TRBD2 (6 bases). Germline assignment: CDR1 LGHNA and CDR2 YNFKEQ. Trimming cost V 0 bases and J 4 bases, with 19 bases left between them. The CDR3 spans 19 residues. The CDR3 nucleotides read TGTGCCAGCAGCCAAGATCAGCGGGCCGTCTCTAGGGGGGCCAACGTCCTGACTTTC. Translating gives CASSQDQRAVSRGANVLTF.

In nucleotides, the CDR3 is TGTGCCAGCGCCCTGGGTTTACAAGAGACCCAGTACTTC. It translates to CASALGLQETQYF. V and J are TRBV2 and TRBJ2-5; D remains unclear. Trimming left V 8 bases short and J 2 bases short, with 12 bases between. CDR1 is SNHLY and CDR2 is FYNNEI in the germline V gene. The CDR3 runs 13 residues.

The chain uses TRBV13 and TRBJ2-1; 7 positions match TRBD2. There are 16 residues in the CDR3. CDR1 and CDR2 from the germline V gene are PRHDT and FYEKMQ (reference sequence). J was trimmed by 3 bases and V by 1 base; bases with no gene match: 6. DNA for the CDR3: TGTGCCAGCAGCTTAGCGGGCGGGAGAGTCTACAATGAGCAGTTCTTC. It encodes CASSLAGGRVYNEQFF.

The chain employs TRBV14 and TRBJ1-1; D may be TRBD1 (5 bases). CDR3 length: 15 residues. Trimming stripped 3 bases from V and 4 bases from J, with 15 bases between. Germline CDR1 is SGHDN and CDR2 is FVKESK. The DNA for the CDR3 is TGTGCCAGCAGCCAGTTCCGGGGGTCGGCCACTGAAGCTTTCTTT. Translation: CASSQFRGSATEAFF.

The chain recombines TRBV7-3 with TRBJ2-5, with D perhaps matching TRBD1 (6 bases). Trimming stripped 1 base from V and 2 bases from J, with 11 bases between. This CDR3 region has 15 residues. From germline, CDR1 is SGHTA and CDR2 FQGTGA. The CDR3 region has the DNA TGTGCCAGCAGCTTAATGGGGCAGGGGCAAGAGACCCAGTACTTC. Translation: CASSLMGQGQETQYF.

This sequence joins TRBV6-1 and TRBJ1-5; D remains unclear. Germline V lookup: CDR1 MNHNS, CDR2 SASEGT. Trimming took off 1 base at V and 3 bases at J, with 4 bases between the two ends. The CDR3 totals 13 residues. CDR3 DNA sequence: TGTGCCAGCAGTGAAGTGAACAATCAGCCCCAGCATTTT. Translating gives CASSEVNNQPQHF.

The rearrangement links TRBV7-2 to TRBJ2-5, with a weak D call TRBD2 (5 bases). The CDR3 totals 16 residues. From germline, CDR1 is SGHTA and CDR2 FQGNSA. V lost 5 bases, J lost 7 bases, and 23 bases lay in between. CDR3 bases: TGTGCCAGCAGCATCACTCGGGGTCAGTCACGAGGGACCCAGTACTTC. It yields the protein CASSITRGQSRGTQYF.

The chain uses TRBV5-1 and TRBJ1-1; no reliable D call. Germline loops: CDR1 SGHRS, CDR2 YFSETQ. The germline V and J ends were trimmed by 0 bases and 6 bases, with 15 bases remaining between them. This CDR3 is built from 15 residues. In DNA form, the CDR3 reads TGCGCCAGCAGCTTGGCTGGCAGTCAGCGGTCTGAAGCTTTCTTT. It yields the protein CASSLAGSQRSEAFF.

In DNA, the CDR3 is TGTGCCAGTAGTATGGCGGCAAGGCCGGGGGCTGAAGCTTTCTTT. Amino acid sequence: CASSMAARPGAEAFF. The chain couples TRBV19 to TRBJ1-1, with D possibly being TRBD1 (5 bases). V was clipped by 3 bases and J by 6 bases, with 17 bases between them. Germline V gives CDR1 LNHDA, CDR2 SQIVND (reference sequence). The CDR3 runs to 15 residues.

V gene TRBV18 combines with J gene TRBJ2-1; TRBD2 is a possible D gene (5 bases). This CDR3 contains 15 residues. Looked up from germline, CDR1 is KGHSH and CDR2 is LQKENI. The ends were cut back, 4 bases at V and 7 bases at J, with 17 bases in the middle. The CDR3 spells CASSLSRVSGNEQFF. DNA of the CDR3: TGTGCCAGCTCACTATCTAGGGTCTCGGGGAATGAGCAGTTCTTC.

The chain uses TRBV5-1 and TRBJ1-1; D ambiguous. Germline loops: CDR1 SGHRS, CDR2 YFSETQ. V shed 2 bases and J shed 1 base, with 9 bases lying between them. The CDR3 runs to 14 residues. This chain's CDR3 is CASSFWGGNTEAFF. DNA of the CDR3: TGCGCCAGCAGCTTCTGGGGAGGGAACACTGAAGCTTTCTTT.

The V and J genes are TRBV19 and TRBJ1-2; D ambiguous. Looked up from germline, CDR1 is LNHDA and CDR2 is SQIVND (reference sequence). V lost 3 bases and J lost 5, with 16 bases in between. CDR3 length: 15 residues. For the CDR3, the DNA is TGTGCCAGTAGTATTGGTAACAGCCCGGGATATGGCTACACCTTC. It encodes CASSIGNSPGYGYTF.

The chain recombines TRBV29-1 with TRBJ2-7, with 12 positions matching TRBD2. Germline V gene sequence: CDR1 SQVTM, CDR2 ANQGSEA. The CDR3 consists of 14 residues. V lost 6 bases to trimming and J lost 1 base; unmatched junction nucleotides: 4. The CDR3 here is CSVTSGGLSYEQYF. DNA of the CDR3: TGCAGCGTGACTAGCGGGGGCCTTTCCTACGAGCAGTACTTC.

The genes are TRBV7-2 and TRBJ2-7; 8 nucleotides match TRBD2. Germline CDR1 reads SGHTA; CDR2 reads FQGNSA. With 9 bases clipped from V and 3 bases from J, the junction kept 10 bases outside the gene matches. The CDR3 is 14 amino acids. In DNA, the CDR3 is TGTGCCAGTGGAATCCTAGCGGGTAACTACGAGCAGTACTTC. Encoded protein: CASGILAGNYEQYF. Based on the CDR3 plus reference TRBV7-2 and TRBJ2-7, the full variable domain is GAGVSQSPSNKVTEKGKDVELRCDPISGHTALYWYRQSLGQGLEFLIYFQGNSAPDKSGLPSDRFSAERTGGSVSTLTIQRTQQEDSAVYLCASGILAGNYEQYFGPGTRLTVT.

The chain combines TRBV14 with TRBJ2-6; unclear D gene. This CDR3 contains 16 residues. Per germline, CDR1 SGHDN and CDR2 FVKESK. The V end lost 5 bases, the J end lost 0 bases, and 11 bases lay between the germline ends. The CDR3 DNA sequence: TGTGCCAGCAGCAGGCTACTCCCCTCTGGGGCCAACGTCCTGACTTTC. It specifies CASSRLLPSGANVLTF.

The chain uses TRBV10-3 and TRBJ2-1, with TRBD2 matching 11 bases. Per the germline V gene, CDR1 is ENHRY and CDR2 is SYGVKD. The CDR3 is made up of 15 amino acids. V lost 6 bases, J lost 4 bases, and 5 bases stayed unmatched. The CDR3 sequence: CAIRVSSGGYNEQFF. CDR3 in DNA: TGTGCCATCAGGGTTTCTAGCGGGGGGTACAATGAGCAGTTCTTC.

V usage is TRBV7-8 and J usage is TRBJ2-1; TRBD2 aligns across 9 bases. The germline gives CDR1 SGHVS, CDR2 FQNEAQ. V lost 1 base, J lost 6 bases, and 7 bases stayed unmatched. This CDR3 has 16 amino acids. CDR3 in amino acids: CASSLGGLAGINEQFF. CDR3 in DNA: TGTGCCAGCAGCTTAGGGGGCCTAGCGGGAATCAATGAGCAGTTCTTC.